These 8 T cell receptor beta chains were sequenced from one sample in a study of blood T cell repertoires in COVID-19. The assay was immunoSEQ multiplex PCR, and TCRdb's table has in-frame clones only and misses some. The data show 150,000 or so clones, with approximately 87% seen just once and about 9.3% held by the top ten. The sample comprised peripheral blood. The receptors come from a woman aged 70-85 years with COVID-19, enrolled during active disease.

J is TRBJ2-7 and V is TRBV19; 11 positions agree with TRBD1. Germline assignment: CDR1 LNHDA and CDR2 SQIVND (reference sequence). The CDR3 loop spans 15 amino acids. V shed 5 bases and J 3 bases; nucleotides not matched to a gene: 6. CDR3 residues: CASSQGTGGFYEQYF. In nucleotides, the CDR3 is TGTGCCAGTAGTCAGGGGACAGGGGGTTTCTACGAGCAGTACTTC.

This clone has only one observation. V is TRBV5-1 and J is TRBJ2-5; D perhaps matches TRBD2 (6 bases). Trimming pared 6 bases from V and 5 bases from J, leaving 17 bases between. This CDR3 has 14 residues. CDR1 and CDR2 (germline): SGHRS, YFSETQ. In nucleotides, the CDR3 is TGCGCCAGCAATTGGGGCGGGGCGGAGGAGACCCAGTACTTC. This gives the protein CASNWGGAEETQYF.

The chain carries TRBV5-1 and TRBJ1-1; D is possibly TRBD1 (6 bases). V was clipped by 2 bases and J by 4 bases, with 12 bases between them. The CDR3 sequence is 14 residues long. CDR1 SGHRS and CDR2 YFSETQ come from the germline V gene. The CDR3 is CASSFKGESTEAFF. DNA for the CDR3: TGCGCCAGCAGCTTTAAGGGGGAAAGCACTGAAGCTTTCTTT.

The chain couples TRBV7-9 to TRBJ2-2; D possibly corresponds to TRBD2 (7 bases). The CDR3 loop spans 18 amino acids. CDR1 is SEHNR and CDR2 is FQNEAQ in the germline V gene (reference sequence). V lost 6 bases and J 0 bases, leaving 20 bases between the germline ends. CDR3 in amino acids: CASRRARGGGSNTGELFF. CDR3 DNA sequence: TGTGCCAGCAGGCGGGCGCGGGGCGGGGGCTCGAACACCGGGGAGCTGTTTTTT.

The genes are TRBV5-1 and TRBJ1-4; no reliable D call. Trimming stripped 2 bases from V and 8 bases from J, with 13 bases between. Germline V gene lookup returns CDR1 SGHRS and CDR2 YFSETQ. The CDR3 length is 14 residues. CDR3 coding DNA: TGCGCCAGCAGCTTCTACGGAGGACCCGAAAAACTGTTTTTT. As protein: CASSFYGGPEKLFF.

This chain joins TRBV5-4 and TRBJ1-2; perhaps TRBD1 as D (6 bases). Germline V CDR1 and CDR2: SGHNT, YYREEE (reference sequence). The CDR3 is 14 amino acids. The V gene lost 0 bases and the J gene lost 6 bases, with 12 bases spanning the gap. The CDR3 sequence is CASSLAHRDDGYTF. In DNA form, the CDR3 reads TGTGCCAGCAGCTTGGCCCACAGGGATGATGGCTACACCTTC.

This rearrangement joins TRBV28 to TRBJ1-1; tentative D call: TRBD1 (5 bases). Germline V lookup: CDR1 MDHEN, CDR2 SYDVKM. This CDR3 spans 15 amino acids. V dropped 5 bases and J dropped 4 bases, with 17 bases sitting between them. The CDR3 bases are TGTGCCAGCAGTCAACGACAGACCGGCCTCACTGAAGCTTTCTTT. Translated, it gives CASSQRQTGLTEAFF.

The chain links TRBV28 to TRBJ1-2; TRBD1 matches at 8 bases. The germline V gene encodes CDR1 MDHEN and CDR2 SYDVKM. This CDR3 comprises 15 residues. The V gene end was trimmed by 4 bases and the J gene end by 7 bases; junction bases not matched to a gene: 11. In DNA, the CDR3 is TGTGCCAGCAGTTCAGGTGGGCAGGGGGCAGGTGGCTACACCTTC. Its translation: CASSSGGQGAGGYTF.